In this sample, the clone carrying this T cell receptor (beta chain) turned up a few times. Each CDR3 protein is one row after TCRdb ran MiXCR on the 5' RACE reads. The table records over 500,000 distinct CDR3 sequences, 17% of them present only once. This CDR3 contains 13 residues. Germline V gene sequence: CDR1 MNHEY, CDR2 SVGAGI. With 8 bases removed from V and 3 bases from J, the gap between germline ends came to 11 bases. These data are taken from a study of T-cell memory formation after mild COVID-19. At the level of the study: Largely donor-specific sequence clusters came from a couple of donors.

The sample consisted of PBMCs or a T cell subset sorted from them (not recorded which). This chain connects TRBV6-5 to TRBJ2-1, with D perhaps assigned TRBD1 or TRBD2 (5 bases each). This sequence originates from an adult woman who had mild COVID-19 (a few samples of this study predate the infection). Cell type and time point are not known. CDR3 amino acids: CASGRGFYNEQFF. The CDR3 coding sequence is TGTGCCAGCGGCCGGGGCTTCTACAATGAGCAGTTCTTC.